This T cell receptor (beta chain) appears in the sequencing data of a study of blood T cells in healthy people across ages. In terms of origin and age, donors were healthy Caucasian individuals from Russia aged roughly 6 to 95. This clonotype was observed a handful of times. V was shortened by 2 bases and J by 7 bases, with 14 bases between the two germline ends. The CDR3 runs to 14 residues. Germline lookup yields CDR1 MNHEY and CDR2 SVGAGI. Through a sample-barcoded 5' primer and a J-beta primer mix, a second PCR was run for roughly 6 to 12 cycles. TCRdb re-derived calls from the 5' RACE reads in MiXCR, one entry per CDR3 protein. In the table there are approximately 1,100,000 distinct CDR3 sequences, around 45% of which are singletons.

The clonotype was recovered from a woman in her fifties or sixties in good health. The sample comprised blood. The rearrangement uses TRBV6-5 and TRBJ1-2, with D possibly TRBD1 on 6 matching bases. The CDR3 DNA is TGTGCCAGCAGTTACGGATCAACAGGGTTTGGCTACACCTTC. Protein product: CASSYGSTGFGYTF.